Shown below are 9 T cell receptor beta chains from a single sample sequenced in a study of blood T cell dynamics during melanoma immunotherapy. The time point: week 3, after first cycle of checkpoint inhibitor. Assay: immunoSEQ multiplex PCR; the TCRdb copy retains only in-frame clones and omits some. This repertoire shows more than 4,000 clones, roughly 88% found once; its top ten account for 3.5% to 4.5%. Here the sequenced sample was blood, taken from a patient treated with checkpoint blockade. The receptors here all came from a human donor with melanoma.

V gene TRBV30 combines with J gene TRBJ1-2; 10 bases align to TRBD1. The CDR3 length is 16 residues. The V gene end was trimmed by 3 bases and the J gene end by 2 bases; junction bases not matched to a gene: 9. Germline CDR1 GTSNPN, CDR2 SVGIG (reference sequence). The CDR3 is CAWSPIDRGPNYGYTF. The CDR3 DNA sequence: TGTGCCTGGAGCCCAATAGACAGGGGGCCAAACTATGGCTACACCTTC. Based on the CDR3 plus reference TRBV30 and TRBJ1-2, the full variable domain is SQTIHQWPATLVQPVGSPLSLECTVEGTSNPNLYWYRQAAGRGLQLLFYSVGIGQISSEVPQNLSASRPQDRQFILSSKKLLLSDSGFYLCAWSPIDRGPNYGYTFGSGTRLTVV.

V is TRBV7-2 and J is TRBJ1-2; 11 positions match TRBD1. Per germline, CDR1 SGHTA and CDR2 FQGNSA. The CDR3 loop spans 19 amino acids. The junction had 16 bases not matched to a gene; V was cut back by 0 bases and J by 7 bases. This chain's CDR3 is CASSLAPRGTGGRYVGYTF. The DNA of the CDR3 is TGTGCCAGCAGCTTAGCCCCAAGGGGGACAGGGGGTAGATACGTTGGCTACACCTTC.

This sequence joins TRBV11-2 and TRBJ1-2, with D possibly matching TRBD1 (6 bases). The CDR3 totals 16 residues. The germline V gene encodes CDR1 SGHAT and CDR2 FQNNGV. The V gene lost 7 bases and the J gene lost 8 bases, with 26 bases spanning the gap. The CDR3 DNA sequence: TGTGCCAGCACCCCCATCCGGCAGGGGAGGTCTTTAGGCTACACCTTC. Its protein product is CASTPIRQGRSLGYTF.

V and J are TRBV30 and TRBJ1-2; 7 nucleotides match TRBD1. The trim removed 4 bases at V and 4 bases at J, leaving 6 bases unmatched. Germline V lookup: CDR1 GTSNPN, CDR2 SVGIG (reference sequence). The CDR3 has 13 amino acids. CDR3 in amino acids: CAWIGDSVYGYTF. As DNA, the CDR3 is TGTGCCTGGATAGGGGACAGCGTCTATGGCTACACCTTC.

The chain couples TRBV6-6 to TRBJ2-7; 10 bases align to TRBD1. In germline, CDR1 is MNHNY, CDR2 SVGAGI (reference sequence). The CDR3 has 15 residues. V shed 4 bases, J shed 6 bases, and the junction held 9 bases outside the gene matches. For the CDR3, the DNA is TGTGCCAGCAGTTTTCGGGACAGGGGAATCTCCGAGCAGTACTTC. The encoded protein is CASSFRDRGISEQYF.

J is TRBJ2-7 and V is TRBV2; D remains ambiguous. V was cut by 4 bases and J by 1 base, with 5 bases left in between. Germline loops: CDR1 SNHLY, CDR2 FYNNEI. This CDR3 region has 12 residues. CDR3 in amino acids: CASSAFSYEQYF. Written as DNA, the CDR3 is TGTGCCAGCAGTGCATTTTCCTACGAGCAGTACTTC.

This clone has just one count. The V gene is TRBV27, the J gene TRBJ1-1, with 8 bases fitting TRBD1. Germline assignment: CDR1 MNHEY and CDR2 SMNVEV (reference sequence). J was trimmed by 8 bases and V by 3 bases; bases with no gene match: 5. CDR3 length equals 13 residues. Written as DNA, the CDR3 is TGTGCCAGCAGTTTTCTTGGACAGGGAGAAGCTTTCTTT. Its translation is CASSFLGQGEAFF.

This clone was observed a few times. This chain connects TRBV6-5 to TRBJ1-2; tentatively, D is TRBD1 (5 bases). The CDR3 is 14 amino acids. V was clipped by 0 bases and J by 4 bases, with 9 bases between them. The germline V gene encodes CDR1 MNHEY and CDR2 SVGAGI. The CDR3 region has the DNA TGTGCCAGCAGTTACTCGTCGGGACGCTATGGCTACACCTTC. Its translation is CASSYSSGRYGYTF.

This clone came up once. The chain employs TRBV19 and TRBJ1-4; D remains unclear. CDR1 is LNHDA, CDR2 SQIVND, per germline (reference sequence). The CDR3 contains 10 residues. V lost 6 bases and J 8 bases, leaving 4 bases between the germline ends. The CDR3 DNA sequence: TGTGCCAGTAGGAGAGAAAAACTGTTTTTT. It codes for CASRREKLFF.